This T cell receptor (beta chain) was obtained from a study of radiotherapy plus CTLA-4 blockade in lung cancer. The overall study: Objective responses were seen in 15% to 20% of patients, disease control in 31%.

CDR3 length: 18 residues. Unmatched junction bases numbered 10, after V lost 6 bases and J lost 0 bases. Germline CDR1 reads SGHRS; CDR2 reads YFSETQ. In its sample, this clone was seen once. Its antigen is still unknown. The method was immunoSEQ multiplex PCR; TCRdb's version includes in-frame clones alone and lacks a portion of them. The data contain around 130,000 clones, 70% to 90% of them singletons. Overall study results and limits: Expansion in blood of tumor-derived TCR clones was seen after radiotherapy plus ipilimumab.

Specimen: peripheral blood, collected from a patient treated with radiotherapy plus ipilimumab. The rearrangement joins TRBV5-1 to TRBJ2-6; TRBD1 matches 9 bases. The clonotype originates from a human donor with non-small cell lung cancer that progressed on radiotherapy plus ipilimumab. CDR3 in amino acids: CASNYAGQGSSGANVLTF. Here the CDR3 DNA reads TGCGCCAGCAATTACGCCGGACAGGGGAGCTCTGGGGCCAACGTCCTGACTTTC.